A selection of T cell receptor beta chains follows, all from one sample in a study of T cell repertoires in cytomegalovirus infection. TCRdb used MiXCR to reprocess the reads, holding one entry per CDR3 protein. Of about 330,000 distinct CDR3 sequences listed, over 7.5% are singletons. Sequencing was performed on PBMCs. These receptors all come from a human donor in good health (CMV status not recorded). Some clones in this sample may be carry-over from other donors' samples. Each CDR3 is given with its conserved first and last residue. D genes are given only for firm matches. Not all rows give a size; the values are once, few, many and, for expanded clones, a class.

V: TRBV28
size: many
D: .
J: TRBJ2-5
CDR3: CASSFIRQETQYF
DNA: TGTGCCAGCAGTTTTATACGACAAGAGACCCAGTACTTC

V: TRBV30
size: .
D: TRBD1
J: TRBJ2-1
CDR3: CAWSSTGGPFTYNEQFF
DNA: TGTGCCTGGAGTTCAACAGGGGGTCCTTTTACCTACAATGAGCAGTTCTTC

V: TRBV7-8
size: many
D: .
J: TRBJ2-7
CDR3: CASSHDSSEQYF
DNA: TGTGCCAGCAGCCACGACAGTTCCGAGCAGTACTTC

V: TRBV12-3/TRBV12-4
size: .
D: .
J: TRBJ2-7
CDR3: CASSPRDNYYEQYF
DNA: TGTGCCAGCAGTCCCCGGGACAACTACTACGAGCAGTACTTC

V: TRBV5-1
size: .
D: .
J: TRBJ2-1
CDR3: CASSQAANEQFF
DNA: TGCGCCAGCAGCCAGGCGGCCAATGAGCAGTTCTTC

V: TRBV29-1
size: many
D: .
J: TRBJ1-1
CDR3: CSVEEKGRMTEAFF
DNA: TGCAGCGTTGAAGAAAAGGGAAGGATGACTGAAGCTTTCTTT

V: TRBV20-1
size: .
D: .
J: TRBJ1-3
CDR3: CSARTAVSGNTIYF
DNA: TGCAGTGCTCGGACCGCAGTCTCTGGAAACACCATATATTTT

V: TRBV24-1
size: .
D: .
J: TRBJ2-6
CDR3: CATSKGGTGANVLTF
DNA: TGTGCCACCAGTAAGGGGGGTACAGGGGCCAACGTCCTGACTTTC

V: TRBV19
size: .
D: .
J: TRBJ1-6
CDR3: CASSIEFGRSNSYNSPLHF
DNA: TGTGCCAGTAGTATAGAATTTGGGCGGAGTAACTCCTATAATTCACCCCTCCACTTT

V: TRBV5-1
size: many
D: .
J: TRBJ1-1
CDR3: CASGGGTRGTEAFF
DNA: TGCGCCAGCGGGGGTGGGACACGGGGGACTGAAGCTTTCTTT

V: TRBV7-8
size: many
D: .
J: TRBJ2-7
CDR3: CASRGRFSYEQYF
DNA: TGTGCCAGCAGGGGCAGATTCTCCTACGAGCAGTACTTC

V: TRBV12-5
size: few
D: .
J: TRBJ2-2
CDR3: CASGLVHTGSWGTGELFF
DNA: TGTGCTAGTGGTTTGGTACACACAGGATCCTGGGGCACCGGGGAGCTGTTTTTT

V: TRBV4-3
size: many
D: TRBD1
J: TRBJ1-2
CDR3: CASSLSGTGAYGYTF
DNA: TGCGCCAGCAGCCTTTCCGGGACAGGGGCCTATGGCTACACCTTC

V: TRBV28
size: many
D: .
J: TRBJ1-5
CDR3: CASSSPGFSQPQHF
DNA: TGTGCCAGCAGTTCCCCAGGGTTTAGTCAGCCCCAGCATTTT

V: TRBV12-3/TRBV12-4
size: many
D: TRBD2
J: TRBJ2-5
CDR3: CASSLLHSGLPQETQYF
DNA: TGTGCCAGCAGTCTACTCCATAGCGGGCTTCCCCAAGAGACCCAGTACTTC

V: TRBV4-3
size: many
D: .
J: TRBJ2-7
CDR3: CASSQGSVTPSYEQYF
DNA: TGCGCCAGCAGCCAAGGTTCCGTGACTCCTTCCTACGAGCAGTACTTC

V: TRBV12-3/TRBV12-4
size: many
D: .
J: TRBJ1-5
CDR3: CASSFSDQPQHF
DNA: TGTGCCAGCAGTTTCTCGGATCAGCCCCAGCATTTT

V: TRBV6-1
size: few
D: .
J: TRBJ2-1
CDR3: CASSEAGALRDEQFF
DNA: TGTGCCAGCAGTGAAGCAGGGGCCCTACGGGATGAGCAGTTCTTC

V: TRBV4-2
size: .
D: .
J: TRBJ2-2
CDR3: CASSQWSGNTGELFF
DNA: TGTGCCAGCAGCCAATGGTCAGGGAACACCGGGGAGCTGTTTTTT

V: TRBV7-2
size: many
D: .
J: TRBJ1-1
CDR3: CATTRQAGGNEAFF
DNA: TGTGCCACCACACGGCAGGCAGGCGGCAATGAAGCTTTCTTT

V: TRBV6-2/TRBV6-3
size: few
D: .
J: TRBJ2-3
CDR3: CASSFSEDTDTQYF
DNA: TGTGCCAGCAGTTTTAGCGAGGACACAGATACGCAGTATTTT

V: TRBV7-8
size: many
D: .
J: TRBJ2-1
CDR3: CASSLGPSADTEQFF
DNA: TGTGCCAGCAGCTTGGGCCCTTCAGCCGACACTGAGCAGTTCTTC

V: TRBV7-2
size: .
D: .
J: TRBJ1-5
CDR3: CASSLENQPQHF
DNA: TGTGCCAGCAGCTTGGAGAATCAGCCCCAGCATTTT

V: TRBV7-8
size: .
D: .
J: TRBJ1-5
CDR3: CASSLDRGPQHF
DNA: TGTGCCAGCAGCTTAGATCGGGGGCCCCAGCATTTT

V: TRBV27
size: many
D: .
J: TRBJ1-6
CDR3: CASRQTAGYNSPLHF
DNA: TGTGCCAGCAGACAGACCGCAGGGTACAATTCACCCCTCCACTTT

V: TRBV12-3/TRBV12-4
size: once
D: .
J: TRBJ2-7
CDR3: CASSFGFGTYEQYF
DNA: TGTGCCAGCAGTTTTGGTTTCGGAACGTACGAGCAGTACTTC

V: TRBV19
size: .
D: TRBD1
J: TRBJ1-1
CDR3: CASSMLDRENTEAFF
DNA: TGTGCCAGTAGTATGCTGGACAGGGAGAACACTGAAGCTTTCTTT

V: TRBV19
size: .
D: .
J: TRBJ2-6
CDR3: CASSQGAGANVLTF
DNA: TGTGCCAGTAGCCAGGGAGCTGGGGCCAACGTCCTGACTTTC

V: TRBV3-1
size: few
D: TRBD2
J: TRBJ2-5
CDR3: CASSQDSGLAGGETQYF
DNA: TGTGCCAGCAGCCAAGATAGTGGACTAGCGGGGGGAGAGACCCAGTACTTC

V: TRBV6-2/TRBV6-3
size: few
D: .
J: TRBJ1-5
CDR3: CASSYQSGTNRVEQPQHF
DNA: TGTGCCAGCAGTTACCAGTCGGGGACAAACAGGGTAGAACAGCCCCAGCATTTT

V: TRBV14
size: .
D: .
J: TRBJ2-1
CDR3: CASSDDPWGSSYNEQFF
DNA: TGTGCCAGCAGCGACGACCCGTGGGGAAGCTCCTACAATGAGCAGTTCTTC

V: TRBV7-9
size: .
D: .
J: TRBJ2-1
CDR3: CASSLGEWSNEQFF
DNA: TGTGCCAGCAGCTTAGGGGAGTGGAGCAATGAGCAGTTCTTC

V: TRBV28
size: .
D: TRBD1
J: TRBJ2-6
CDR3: CASSPGQAGANVLTF
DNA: TGTGCCAGCAGCCCCGGACAGGCTGGGGCCAACGTCCTGACTTTC

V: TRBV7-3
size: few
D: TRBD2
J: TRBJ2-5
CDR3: CASSLIAGGPLETQYF
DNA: TGTGCCAGCAGCTTAATCGCGGGGGGTCCATTAGAGACCCAGTACTTC

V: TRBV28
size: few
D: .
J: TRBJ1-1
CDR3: CASSTMRGGNTEAFF
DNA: TGTGCCAGCAGCACCATGAGGGGGGGGAACACTGAAGCTTTCTTT

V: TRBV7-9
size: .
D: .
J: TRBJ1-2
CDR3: CASSLTPDRGYGYTF
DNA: TGTGCCAGCAGCTTAACCCCGGATCGGGGCTATGGCTACACCTTC

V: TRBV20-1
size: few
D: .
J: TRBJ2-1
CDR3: CSAREAASSYNEQFF
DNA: TGCAGTGCTAGAGAGGCGGCGAGCTCCTACAATGAGCAGTTCTTC

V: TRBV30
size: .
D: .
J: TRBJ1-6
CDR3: CAWKGQHNSPLHF
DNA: TGTGCCTGGAAAGGCCAACATAATTCACCCCTCCACTTT

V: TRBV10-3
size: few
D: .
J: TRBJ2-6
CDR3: CAISNSGANVLTF
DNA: TGTGCCATCAGTAACTCTGGGGCCAACGTCCTGACTTTC

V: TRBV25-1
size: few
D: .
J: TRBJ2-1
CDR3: CASSDDPGSFEQFF
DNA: TGTGCCAGCAGTGATGACCCCGGATCCTTCGAGCAGTTCTTC

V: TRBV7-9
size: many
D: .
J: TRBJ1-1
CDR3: CASSLIPQAFF
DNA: TGTGCCAGCAGCTTAATCCCGCAAGCTTTCTTT

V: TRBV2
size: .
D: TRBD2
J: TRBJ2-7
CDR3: CASSVKREGGDSHGEQYF
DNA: TGTGCCAGCAGTGTAAAGCGGGAGGGCGGTGATTCCCACGGCGAGCAGTACTTC

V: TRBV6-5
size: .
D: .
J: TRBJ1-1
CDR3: CASSYSVGTEAFF
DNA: TGTGCCAGCAGTTACTCTGTGGGCACTGAAGCTTTCTTT

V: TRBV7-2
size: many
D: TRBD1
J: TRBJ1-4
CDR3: CASSLILGGGRGDEKLFF
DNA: TGTGCCAGCAGTTTGATATTGGGGGGGGGCAGGGGGGATGAAAAACTGTTTTTT

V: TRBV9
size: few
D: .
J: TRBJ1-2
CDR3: CASSVDGAGSPSYGYTF
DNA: TGTGCCAGCAGCGTAGATGGGGCAGGTTCACCCTCCTATGGCTACACCTTC

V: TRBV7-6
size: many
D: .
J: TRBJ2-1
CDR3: CASSFGQGLTVMGNEQFF
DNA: TGTGCCAGCAGCTTCGGGCAGGGTTTGACCGTGATGGGGAATGAGCAGTTCTTC

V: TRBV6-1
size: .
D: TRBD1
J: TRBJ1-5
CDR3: CASSETRGNQPQHF
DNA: TGTGCCAGCAGTGAGACCAGGGGGAATCAGCCCCAGCATTTT

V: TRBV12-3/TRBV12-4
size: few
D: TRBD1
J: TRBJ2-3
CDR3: CASSFLDRADTQYF
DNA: TGTGCCAGCAGTTTCCTCGACAGGGCAGATACGCAGTATTTT